The clone carrying this T cell receptor beta chain was seen more than once but under ten times. The data derive from a study of beta chain features in type 1 diabetes. Germline V gene data show CDR1 as LNHNV and CDR2 as YYDKDF (reference sequence). Trimming took 0 bases from V and 11 from J, leaving 8 bases between them. CDR3 length: 12 amino acids. Of the isolated RNA, all was reverse transcribed, and so the sequenced material was expressed TCRB transcripts. Here immunoSEQ multiplex PCR was the method, and the copy in TCRdb shows in-frame clones only, minus some. The table lists just over 600,000 clones, 15% to 18% of them singletons.

The sequence was obtained from a man between 18 and 29 years old in good health. Material: naive CD4+ T cells from blood. The chain links TRBV15 to TRBJ1-5, with D uncertain. Written as DNA, the CDR3 is TGTGCCACCAGCAGAGATAATGGGGCCCAGCATTTT. Its translation: CATSRDNGAQHF. Based on the CDR3 plus reference TRBV15 and TRBJ1-5, the full variable domain is DAMVIQNPRYQVTQFGKPVTLSCSQTLNHNVMYWYQQKSSQAPKLLFHYYDKDFNNEADTPDNFQSRRPNTSFCFLDIRSPGLGDTAMYLCATSRDNGAQHFGDGTRLSIL.